The source of this T cell receptor beta chain is a study of blood T cell repertoires in COVID-19. The wider study: From the United States, Italy and Spain came samples of acute and convalescent COVID-19.

V lost 3 bases and J lost 2; bases outside the gene matches: 9. CDR3 length: 16 residues. Germline V CDR1 and CDR2: ENHRY, SYGVKD. Original processing notes: Amplification of reference gene primers provided the estimated nucleated cell counts. Sequencing used immunoSEQ multiplex PCR; TCRdb keeps in-frame clones, though not all of them. V and J calls and clone size are as listed in that table; D and trimming were resolved from the DNA. Here the sample spans about 170,000 clones, approximately 84% being singletons. The V and J genes are TRBV10-3 and TRBJ1-2, with TRBD1 identical over 7 bases. The sequence derives from a woman aged 80 or older with COVID-19, enrolled during active disease. The sequencing sample was made of peripheral blood. The CDR3 loop reads CAISETGEGGNYGYTF. The CDR3 nucleotides read TGTGCCATCAGTGAAACAGGGGAAGGGGGCAACTATGGCTACACCTTC.